This T cell receptor beta chain was captured in a study of blood T cell repertoires in COVID-19. Across the whole study: PBMCs, B-cell-depleted T cells, or T cells were the source of the cDNA or gDNA that made up the material.

Sequencing used immunoSEQ multiplex PCR; TCRdb keeps in-frame clones, though not all of them. The sample holds around 160,000 clones, around 84% seen once. The CDR3 totals 17 residues. Germline assignment: CDR1 MGHDK and CDR2 SYGVNS. Trimming at V came to 4 bases and at J to 5 bases, leaving 13 bases not matched to a gene. Sequenced sample: peripheral blood. This TCR derives from a human donor in a cohort sampled during active COVID-19. The V call is TRBV25-1, the J call TRBJ2-1, with 8 bases matching TRBD1. The CDR3 sequence is CASSADTGGVRNNEQFF. In DNA form, the CDR3 reads TGTGCCAGCAGTGCGGACACAGGGGGAGTTAGAAACAATGAGCAGTTCTTC.